This TCR beta chain is drawn from a study of cytomegalovirus exposure and HLA in healthy donors. Overall study findings and caveats: Accurate HLA-A and HLA-B prediction from TCR beta sequences was reported for most subjects. Exclusion applied to some V segments, including TRBV6-2 and TRBV6-3, as they were indistinguishable.

The germline V gene has CDR1 SGHRS and CDR2 YFSETQ. CDR3 length: 15 residues. After removal of 2 bases from V and 0 bases from J, the junction contained 1 base not matched to a gene. The PCR was carried out with 60 Vbeta primers and 13 Jbeta primers. Sequencing used immunoSEQ multiplex PCR; TCRdb keeps in-frame clones, though not all of them. This sample yields under 45,000 clones, of which 80% are seen a single time; under 6.5% belongs to the top ten. In regard to this clone: The antigen remains undetermined.

The sample was PBMCs. This chain links TRBV5-1 with TRBJ2-2; 7 bases line up with TRBD2. The sequence came from a male donor in good health and CMV-seronegative. The CDR3 spells CASSFGGTNTGELFF. CDR3 DNA: TGCGCCAGCAGCTTCGGGGGGACGAACACCGGGGAGCTGTTTTTT.